The source of this TCR beta chain is a study of CD8 T cells in ankylosing spondylitis. The study's findings and limits: Clones tied to disease were said to be significantly enriched in matched ankylosing spondylitis synovial fluid. Certain motif variants had earlier been reported in reactive arthritis synovial fluid and blood. Clones linked to disease, bearing a CD8+ phenotype, were relatively rare in peripheral blood. Apparently characteristic of ankylosing spondylitis blood was a TCR beta motif (under ten highly homologous variants).

The trim removed 1 base at V and 1 base at J, leaving 2 bases unmatched. Germline V gene lookup returns CDR1 KGHSH and CDR2 LQKENI. The CDR3 extends over 15 amino acids. The authors made TCR beta libraries by quantitative 5'-RACE with molecular barcodes. TCRdb analysed the 5' RACE reads with MiXCR anew, one entry per CDR3 protein. Of around 890,000 distinct CDR3 sequences listed, approximately 12% are singletons. This clonotype has a count of ten or more. The target antigen is unknown. This clonotype was obtained from a male donor with ankylosing spondylitis. The J gene is TRBJ2-3, the V gene TRBV18; 7 bases agree with TRBD1. The material sequenced was blood, either unsorted or a sorted T cell fraction (not recorded which). The CDR3 DNA follows: TGTGCCAGCTCACCACTTGGACAGGGCACAGATACGCAGTATTTT. Translated: CASSPLGQGTDTQYF.